These 12 T cell receptor beta chains were sequenced from one sample in a study of blood T cell repertoires in COVID-19. Profiling relied on immunoSEQ multiplex PCR, and the TCRdb table lists in-frame clones only, not all of them. The repertoire holds some 490,000 clones, with approximately 91% as singletons. The sequencing input was PBMCs or T cells enriched from blood (not recorded which). The source is a woman between 55 and 75 years old who had recovered from COVID-19.

The chain carries TRBV7-6 and TRBJ1-1; D is possibly TRBD1 (6 bases). There are 13 residues in the CDR3. Germline V gene lookup returns CDR1 SGHVS and CDR2 FNYEAQ. Trimming left V 8 bases short and J 4 bases short, with 14 bases between. CDR3 DNA sequence: TGTGCCAGCGGGGAGGGAGGGGGCACTGAAGCTTTCTTT. It is translated as CASGEGGGTEAFF.

This clone turned up a few times. The J gene is TRBJ2-7, the V gene TRBV11-2, with D maybe TRBD1 (6 bases). Trimming shortened V by 5 bases and J by 3 bases, and 17 bases separated the two germline ends. The germline V gene encodes CDR1 SGHAT and CDR2 FQNNGV. This CDR3 spans 15 amino acids. CDR3 DNA: TGTGCCAGCAGCCCGGGTCGGACAGCCAGCTACGAGCAGTACGTC. Its translation: CASSPGRTASYEQYV.

The V call is TRBV10-1, the J call TRBJ1-2, with 9 nucleotides matching TRBD1. The CDR3 has 13 amino acids. Losses at the gene ends were 6 bases for V and 4 bases for J; bases not matched to a gene: 3. Germline-derived CDR1 and CDR2 are WNHNN and SYGVQD (reference sequence). The CDR3 sequence is CASSGTGSYGYTF. The CDR3, as DNA: TGCGCCAGCAGCGGGACAGGGAGCTATGGCTACACCTTC.

The chain joins TRBV29-1 to TRBJ1-5; D is perhaps TRBD1 (6 bases). The V gene lost 5 bases and the J gene lost 2 bases, with 10 bases spanning the gap. The CDR3 is 13 amino acids. Germline V lookup: CDR1 SQVTM, CDR2 ANQGSEA. CDR3 nucleotides: TGCAGCGTTTGGGCAGGGGGCAATCAGCCCCAGCATTTT. As protein: CSVWAGGNQPQHF.

V is TRBV10-3 and J is TRBJ1-2; perhaps TRBD1 as D (6 bases). This CDR3 spans 14 amino acids. Looked up from germline, CDR1 is ENHRY and CDR2 is SYGVKD. The V gene lost 0 bases and the J gene lost 7 bases, with 12 bases spanning the gap. The CDR3 sequence: CAISESTGRSGYTF. CDR3 DNA sequence: TGTGCCATCAGTGAGTCGACAGGTAGGAGTGGCTACACCTTC.

The V and J genes are TRBV5-4 and TRBJ1-4; 7 bases line up with TRBD1. Germline V gene data show CDR1 as SGHNT and CDR2 as YYREEE (reference sequence). With 0 bases clipped from V and 3 bases from J, the junction kept 2 bases outside the gene matches. The CDR3 runs to 15 residues. The CDR3 bases are TGTGCCAGCAGCTTGGTGGGACAGCCTAATGAAAAACTGTTTTTT. Protein: CASSLVGQPNEKLFF.

The rearrangement uses TRBV20-1 and TRBJ2-7; 12 bases map to TRBD1. V shed 3 bases, J shed 4 bases, and the junction held 10 bases outside the gene matches. Germline lookup yields CDR1 DFQATT and CDR2 SNEGSKA (reference sequence). This CDR3 comprises 16 residues. As DNA, the CDR3 is TGCAGTGCTAGTCCCGGGGGACAGGGGGCTTTATACGAGCAGTACTTC. It encodes CSASPGGQGALYEQYF.

V gene TRBV28 combines with J gene TRBJ1-1; D remains ambiguous. CDR1 and CDR2 (germline): MDHEN, SYDVKM. V lost 5 bases and J lost 0, with 4 bases in between. CDR3 length: 12 residues. The CDR3 loop is CASSQVNTEAFF. The CDR3, as DNA: TGTGCCAGCAGTCAGGTGAACACTGAAGCTTTCTTT.

V usage is TRBV24-1 and J usage is TRBJ2-3, with D tentatively TRBD1 (6 bases). This CDR3 has 14 residues. Germline CDR1 is KGHDR and CDR2 is SFDVKD. Deletions cut 6 bases from V and 3 bases from J, with 12 bases between. The CDR3 DNA reads as TGTGCCACCAGTCCACAGGGCTTTACAGATACGCAGTATTTT. Encoded protein: CATSPQGFTDTQYF.

This clone was seen just once. The chain couples TRBV6-1 to TRBJ2-7; the D gene is possibly TRBD1 (6 bases). The germline V gene has CDR1 MNHNS and CDR2 SASEGT. CDR3 length: 16 residues. Trimming took off 4 bases at V and 0 bases at J, with 16 bases between the two ends. The CDR3: CASSATGQFSSYEQYF. Written as DNA, the CDR3 is TGTGCCAGCAGTGCTACCGGACAGTTCAGCTCCTACGAGCAGTACTTC.

The gene calls are TRBV7-9 and TRBJ1-2, with TRBD1 identical over 8 bases. Per germline, CDR1 SEHNR and CDR2 FQNEAQ (reference sequence). CDR3 size: 16 residues. V was pared by 5 bases and J by 4 bases, with 12 bases of the junction left unmatched. This CDR3 reads CASSVLDRGLLYGYTF. The CDR3, as DNA: TGTGCCAGCAGCGTACTTGACAGGGGACTCCTCTATGGCTACACCTTC.

The V gene is TRBV24-1, the J gene TRBJ1-1, with a weak D call TRBD1 (6 bases). Trimming took 3 bases from V and 4 from J, leaving 14 bases between them. Germline loops: CDR1 KGHDR, CDR2 SFDVKD. This CDR3 is built from 15 residues. Here the CDR3 reads CATSDSRGAGTEAFF. CDR3 nucleotides: TGTGCCACCAGTGATAGTCGGGGGGCGGGCACTGAAGCTTTCTTT.